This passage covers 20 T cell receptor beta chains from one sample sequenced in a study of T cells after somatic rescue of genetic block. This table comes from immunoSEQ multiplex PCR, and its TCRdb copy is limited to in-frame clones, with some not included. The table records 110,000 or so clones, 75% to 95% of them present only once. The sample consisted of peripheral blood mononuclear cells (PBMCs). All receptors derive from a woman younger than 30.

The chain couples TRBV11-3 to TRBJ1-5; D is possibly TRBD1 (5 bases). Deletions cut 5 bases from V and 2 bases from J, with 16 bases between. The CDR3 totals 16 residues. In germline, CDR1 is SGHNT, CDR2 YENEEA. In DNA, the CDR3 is TGTGCCAGCAGCGCCGAGGGGTGGGGAGGCAATCAGCCCCAGCATTTT. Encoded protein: CASSAEGWGGNQPQHF.

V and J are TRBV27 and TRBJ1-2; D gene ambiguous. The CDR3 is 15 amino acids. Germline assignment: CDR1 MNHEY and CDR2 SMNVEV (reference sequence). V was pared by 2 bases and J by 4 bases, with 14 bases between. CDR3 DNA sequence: TGTGCCAGCAGTTTAGGGCCGGGTTTTAGCTATGGCTACACCTTC. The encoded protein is CASSLGPGFSYGYTF.

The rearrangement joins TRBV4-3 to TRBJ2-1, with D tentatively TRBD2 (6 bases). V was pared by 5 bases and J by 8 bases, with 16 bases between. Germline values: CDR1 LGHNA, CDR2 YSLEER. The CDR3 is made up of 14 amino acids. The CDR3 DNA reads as TGCGCCAGCAGCATGGGACCGGGCGGGGATGAGCAGTTCTTC. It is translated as CASSMGPGGDEQFF.

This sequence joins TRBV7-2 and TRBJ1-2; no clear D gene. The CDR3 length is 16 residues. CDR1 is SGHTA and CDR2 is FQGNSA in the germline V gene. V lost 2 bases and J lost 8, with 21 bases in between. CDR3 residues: CASSLNGRLLISGYTF. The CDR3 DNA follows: TGTGCCAGCAGCTTAAATGGGAGGCTCCTCATAAGCGGCTACACCTTC.

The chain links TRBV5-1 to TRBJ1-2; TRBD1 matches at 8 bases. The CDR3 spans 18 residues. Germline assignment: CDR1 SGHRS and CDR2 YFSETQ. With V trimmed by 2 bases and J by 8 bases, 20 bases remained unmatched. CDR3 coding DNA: TGCGCCAGCAGCTTTGAGGGAGCCAGACAGGGGATATCCGGGGGCTACACCTTC. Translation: CASSFEGARQGISGGYTF.

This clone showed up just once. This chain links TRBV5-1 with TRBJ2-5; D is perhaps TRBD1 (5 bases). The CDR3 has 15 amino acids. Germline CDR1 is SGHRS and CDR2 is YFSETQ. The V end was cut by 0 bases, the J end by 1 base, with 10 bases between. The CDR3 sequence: CASSLGQLVQETQYF. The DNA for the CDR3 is TGCGCCAGCAGCTTGGGACAGCTAGTCCAAGAGACCCAGTACTTC.

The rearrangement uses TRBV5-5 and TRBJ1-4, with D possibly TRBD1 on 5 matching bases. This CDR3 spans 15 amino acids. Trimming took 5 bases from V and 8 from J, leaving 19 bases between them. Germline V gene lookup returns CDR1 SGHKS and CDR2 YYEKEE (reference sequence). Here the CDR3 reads CASSSRGGVGEKLFF. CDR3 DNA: TGTGCCAGCAGTTCCCGTGGGGGAGTAGGGGAAAAACTGTTTTTT.

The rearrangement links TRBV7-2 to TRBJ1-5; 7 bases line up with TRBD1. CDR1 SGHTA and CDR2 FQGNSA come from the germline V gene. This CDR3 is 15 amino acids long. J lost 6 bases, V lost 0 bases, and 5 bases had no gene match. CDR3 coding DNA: TGTGCCAGCAGCTTAGCAGGGGGCGCCGTTCAGCCCCAGCATTTT. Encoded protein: CASSLAGGAVQPQHF.

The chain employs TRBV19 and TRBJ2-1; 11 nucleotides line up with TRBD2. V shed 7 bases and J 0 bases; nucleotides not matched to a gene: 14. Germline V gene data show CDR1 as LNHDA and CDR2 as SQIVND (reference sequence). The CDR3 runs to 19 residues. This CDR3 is CASKVDASGGPSSYNEQFF. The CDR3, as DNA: TGTGCCAGTAAGGTCGATGCTAGCGGGGGGCCCAGCTCCTACAATGAGCAGTTCTTC.

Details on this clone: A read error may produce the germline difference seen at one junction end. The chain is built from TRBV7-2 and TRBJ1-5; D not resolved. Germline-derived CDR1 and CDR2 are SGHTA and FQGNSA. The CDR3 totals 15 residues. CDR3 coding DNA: TGTGCCAGCAGATTAGCCGGGTATAGCAATCAGCCCCAGCATTTT. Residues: CASRLAGYSNQPQHF.

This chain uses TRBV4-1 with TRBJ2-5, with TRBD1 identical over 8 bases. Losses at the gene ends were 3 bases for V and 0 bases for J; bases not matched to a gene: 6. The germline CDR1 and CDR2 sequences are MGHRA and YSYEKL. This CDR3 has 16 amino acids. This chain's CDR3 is CASSQVDRGDQETQYF. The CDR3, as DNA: TGCGCCAGCAGCCAGGTTGACAGGGGAGACCAAGAGACCCAGTACTTC.

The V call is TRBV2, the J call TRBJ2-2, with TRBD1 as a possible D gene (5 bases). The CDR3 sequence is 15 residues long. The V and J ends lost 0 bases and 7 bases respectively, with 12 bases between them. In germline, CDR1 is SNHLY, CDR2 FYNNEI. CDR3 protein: CASSEALGVGGELFF. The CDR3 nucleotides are TGTGCCAGCAGTGAAGCCCTAGGGGTAGGCGGGGAGCTGTTTTTT.

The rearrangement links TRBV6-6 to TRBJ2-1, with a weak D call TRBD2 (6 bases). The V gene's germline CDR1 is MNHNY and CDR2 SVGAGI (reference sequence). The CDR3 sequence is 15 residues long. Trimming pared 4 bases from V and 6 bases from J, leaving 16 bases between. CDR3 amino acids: CASSSDGPGGNEQFF. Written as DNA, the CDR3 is TGTGCCAGCAGTTCTGACGGGCCCGGGGGCAATGAGCAGTTCTTC.

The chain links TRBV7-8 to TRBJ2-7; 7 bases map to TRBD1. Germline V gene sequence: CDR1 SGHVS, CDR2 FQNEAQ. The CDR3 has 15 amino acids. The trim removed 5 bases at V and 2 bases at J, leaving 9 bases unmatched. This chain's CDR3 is CASSPRRTGTYEQYF. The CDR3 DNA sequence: TGTGCCAGCAGCCCCCGTCGGACAGGAACCTACGAGCAGTACTTC. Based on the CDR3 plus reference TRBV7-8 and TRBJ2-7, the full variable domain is GAGVSQSPRYKVAKRGQDVALRCDPISGHVSLFWYQQALGQGPEFLTYFQNEAQLDKSGLPSDRFFAERPEGSVSTLKIQRTQQEDSAVYLCASSPRRTGTYEQYFGPGTRLTVT.

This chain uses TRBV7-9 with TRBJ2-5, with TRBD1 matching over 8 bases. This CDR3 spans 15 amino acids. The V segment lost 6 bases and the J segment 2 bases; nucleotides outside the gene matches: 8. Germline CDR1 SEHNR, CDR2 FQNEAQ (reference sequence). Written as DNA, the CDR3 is TGTGCCAGCAGACCGGGGACAGGTAAACAAGAGACCCAGTACTTC. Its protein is CASRPGTGKQETQYF.

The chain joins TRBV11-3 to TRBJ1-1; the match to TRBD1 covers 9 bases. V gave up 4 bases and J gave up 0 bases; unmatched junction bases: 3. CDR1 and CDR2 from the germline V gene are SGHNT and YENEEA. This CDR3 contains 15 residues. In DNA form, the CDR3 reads TGTGCCAGCAGCTCTGGGACAGGGCTGAACACTGAAGCTTTCTTT. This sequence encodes CASSSGTGLNTEAFF.

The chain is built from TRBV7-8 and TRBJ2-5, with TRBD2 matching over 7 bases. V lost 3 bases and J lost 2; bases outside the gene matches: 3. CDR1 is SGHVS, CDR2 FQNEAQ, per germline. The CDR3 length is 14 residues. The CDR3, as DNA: TGTGCCAGCAGCTTCGGGGGGAGGCAAGAGACCCAGTACTTC. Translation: CASSFGGRQETQYF.

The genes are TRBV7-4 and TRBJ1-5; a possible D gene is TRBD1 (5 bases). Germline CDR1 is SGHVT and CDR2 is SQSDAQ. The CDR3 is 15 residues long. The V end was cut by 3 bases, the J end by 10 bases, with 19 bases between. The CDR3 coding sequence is TGTGCCAGCAGCTTGGGACGGCAAAGCTCTAGCCCCCAGCATTTT. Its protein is CASSLGRQSSSPQHF.

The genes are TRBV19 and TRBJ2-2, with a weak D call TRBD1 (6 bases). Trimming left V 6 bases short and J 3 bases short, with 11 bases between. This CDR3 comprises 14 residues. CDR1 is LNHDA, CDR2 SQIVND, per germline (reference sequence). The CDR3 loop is CASSKRQDTGELFF. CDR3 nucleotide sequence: TGTGCCAGTAGCAAAAGACAGGACACCGGGGAGCTGTTTTTT.

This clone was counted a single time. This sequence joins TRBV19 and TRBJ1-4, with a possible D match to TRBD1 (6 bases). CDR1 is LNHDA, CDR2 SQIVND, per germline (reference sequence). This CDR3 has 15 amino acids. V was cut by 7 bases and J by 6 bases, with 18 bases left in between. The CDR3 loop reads CASKVWGEGDEKLFF. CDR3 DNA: TGTGCCAGTAAGGTGTGGGGCGAGGGGGATGAAAAACTGTTTTTT.